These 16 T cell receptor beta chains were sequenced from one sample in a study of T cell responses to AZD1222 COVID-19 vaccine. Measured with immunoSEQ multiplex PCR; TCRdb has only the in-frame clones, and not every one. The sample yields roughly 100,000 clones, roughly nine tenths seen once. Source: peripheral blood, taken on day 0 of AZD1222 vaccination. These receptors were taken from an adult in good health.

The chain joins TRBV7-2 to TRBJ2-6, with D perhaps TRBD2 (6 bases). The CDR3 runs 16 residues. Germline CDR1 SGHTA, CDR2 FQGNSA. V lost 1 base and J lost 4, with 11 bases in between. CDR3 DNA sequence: TGTGCCAGCAGCTTAGTGGGGGGTGGCGGGGCCAACGTCCTGACTTTC. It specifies CASSLVGGGGANVLTF.

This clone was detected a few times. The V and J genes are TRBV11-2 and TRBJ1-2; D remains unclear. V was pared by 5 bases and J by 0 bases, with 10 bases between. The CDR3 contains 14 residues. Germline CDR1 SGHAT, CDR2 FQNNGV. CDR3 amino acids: CASSISGANYGYTF. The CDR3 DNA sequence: TGTGCCAGCAGCATCAGTGGAGCTAACTATGGCTACACCTTC.

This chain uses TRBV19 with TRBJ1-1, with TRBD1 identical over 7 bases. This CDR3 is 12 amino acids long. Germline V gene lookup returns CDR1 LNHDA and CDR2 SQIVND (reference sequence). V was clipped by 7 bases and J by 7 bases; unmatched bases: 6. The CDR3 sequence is CASTSGGHEAFF. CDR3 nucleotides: TGTGCCAGTACCTCAGGGGGACATGAAGCTTTCTTT.

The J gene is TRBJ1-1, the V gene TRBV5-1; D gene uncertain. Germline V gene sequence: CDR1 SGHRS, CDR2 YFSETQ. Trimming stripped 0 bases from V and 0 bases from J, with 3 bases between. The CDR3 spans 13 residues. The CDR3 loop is CASSLGMNTEAFF. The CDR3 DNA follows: TGCGCCAGCAGCTTGGGCATGAACACTGAAGCTTTCTTT.

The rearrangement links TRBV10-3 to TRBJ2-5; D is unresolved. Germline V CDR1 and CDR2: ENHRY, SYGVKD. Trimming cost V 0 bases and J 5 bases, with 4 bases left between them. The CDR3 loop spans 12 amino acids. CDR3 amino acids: CAISESRETQYF. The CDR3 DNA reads TGTGCCATCAGTGAGTCGAGGGAGACCCAGTACTTC.

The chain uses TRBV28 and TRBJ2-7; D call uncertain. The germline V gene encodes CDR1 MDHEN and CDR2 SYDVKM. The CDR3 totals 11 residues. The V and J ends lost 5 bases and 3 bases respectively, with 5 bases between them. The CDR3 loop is CASSPLYEQYF. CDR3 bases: TGTGCCAGCAGTCCACTCTACGAGCAGTACTTC.

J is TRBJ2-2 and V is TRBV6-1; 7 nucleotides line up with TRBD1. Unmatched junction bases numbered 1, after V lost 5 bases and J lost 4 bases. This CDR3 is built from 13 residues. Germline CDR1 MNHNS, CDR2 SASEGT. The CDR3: CASSPGGTGELFF. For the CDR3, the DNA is TGTGCCAGCAGTCCAGGGGGCACCGGGGAGCTGTTTTTT.

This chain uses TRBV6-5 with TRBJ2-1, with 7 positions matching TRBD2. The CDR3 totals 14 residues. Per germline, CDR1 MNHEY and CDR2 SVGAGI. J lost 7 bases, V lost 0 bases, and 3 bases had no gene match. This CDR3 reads CASSYSSGGNEQFF. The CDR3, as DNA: TGTGCCAGCAGTTACTCGTCCGGGGGGAATGAGCAGTTCTTC.

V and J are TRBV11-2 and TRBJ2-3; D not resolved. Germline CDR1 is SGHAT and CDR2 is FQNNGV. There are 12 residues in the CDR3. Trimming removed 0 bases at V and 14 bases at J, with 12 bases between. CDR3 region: CASSLEGASGYF. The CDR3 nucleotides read TGTGCCAGCAGCTTAGAAGGTGCAAGTGGGTATTTT.

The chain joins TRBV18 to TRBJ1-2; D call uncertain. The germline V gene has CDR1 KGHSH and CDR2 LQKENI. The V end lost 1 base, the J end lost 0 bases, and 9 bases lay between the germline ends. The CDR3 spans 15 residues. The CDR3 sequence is CASSPLSEANYGYTF. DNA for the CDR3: TGTGCCAGCTCACCACTGAGTGAAGCTAACTATGGCTACACCTTC.

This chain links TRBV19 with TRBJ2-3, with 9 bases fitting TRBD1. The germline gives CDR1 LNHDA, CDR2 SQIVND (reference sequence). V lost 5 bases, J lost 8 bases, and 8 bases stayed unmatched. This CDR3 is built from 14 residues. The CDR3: CASSPPGQGTTQYF. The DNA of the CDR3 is TGTGCCAGTAGTCCGCCGGGACAGGGTACTACGCAGTATTTT.

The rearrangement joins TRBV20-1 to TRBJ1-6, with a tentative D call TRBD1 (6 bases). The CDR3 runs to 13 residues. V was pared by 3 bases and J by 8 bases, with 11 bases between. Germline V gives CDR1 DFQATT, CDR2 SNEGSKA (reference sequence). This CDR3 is CSASYRDHSPLHF. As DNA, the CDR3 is TGCAGTGCTAGTTACAGGGACCATTCACCCCTCCACTTT.

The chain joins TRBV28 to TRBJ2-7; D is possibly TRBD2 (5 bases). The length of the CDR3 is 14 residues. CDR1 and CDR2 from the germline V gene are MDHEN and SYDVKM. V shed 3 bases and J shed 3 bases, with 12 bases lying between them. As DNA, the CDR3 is TGTGCCAGCAGTTTTAGGGAGTCCGGCTACGAGCAGTACTTC. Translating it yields CASSFRESGYEQYF.

Here the CDR3 reads CASSLVAGGQETQYF. CDR3 bases: TGCGCCAGCAGCTTGGTGGCAGGGGGGCAAGAGACCCAGTACTTC. The chain carries TRBV5-1 and TRBJ2-5; a weak D match, TRBD1 (7 bases). The V gene's germline CDR1 is SGHRS and CDR2 YFSETQ. The CDR3 extends over 15 amino acids. The V end was cut by 0 bases, the J end by 2 bases, with 11 bases between.

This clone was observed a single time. CDR3 region: CAWSEYWTEAFF. For the CDR3, the DNA is TGTGCCTGGAGTGAATATTGGACTGAAGCTTTCTTT. The V and J genes are TRBV30 and TRBJ1-1, with D hard to call. CDR3 length: 12 residues. Germline-derived CDR1 and CDR2 are GTSNPN and SVGIG (reference sequence). V was shortened by 1 base and J by 5 bases, with 8 bases between the two germline ends. The full variable domain, rest sourced from reference TRBV30 and TRBJ1-1, is SQTIHQWPATLVQPVGSPLSLECTVEGTSNPNLYWYRQAAGRGLQLLFYSVGIGQISSEVPQNLSASRPQDRQFILSSKKLLLSDSGFYLCAWSEYWTEAFFGQGTRLTVV.

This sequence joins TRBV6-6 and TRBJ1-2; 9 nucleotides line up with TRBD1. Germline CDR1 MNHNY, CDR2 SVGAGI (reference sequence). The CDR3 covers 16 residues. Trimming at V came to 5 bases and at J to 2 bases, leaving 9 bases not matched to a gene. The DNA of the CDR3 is TGTGCCAGCAGTCAACGTCCCGGGACAGGGAACTATGGCTACACCTTC. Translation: CASSQRPGTGNYGYTF.